This paragraph covers one T cell receptor beta chain sequence. Antigen: not known. The CDR3 is 15 residues long. Germline-derived CDR1 and CDR2 are SGHTA and FQGNSA. The junction had 8 bases not matched to a gene; V was cut back by 1 base and J by 6 bases. The sample originates from a study of Tregs in tolerant kidney transplant recipients. Sequencing was performed with immunoSEQ multiplex PCR; in TCRdb, only in-frame clones are kept and a portion is missing. Of 20,000 to 25,000 clones detected, roughly 80% appear once; the ten largest clones hold roughly 24%. The nonmyeloablative bone marrow transplants came from related graft donors, with transient mixed chimerism. Findings and limits, study-wide: Few patients were studied, so findings need validation in larger groups. Biological reproducibility was not directly addressed, but technical replication error appeared minimal.

The receptor comes from a human patient who received a combined kidney and bone marrow transplant. Some T cells may be graft donor cells. V is TRBV7-2 and J is TRBJ2-5; 7 nucleotides agree with TRBD2. This sample comprised CD8+ T cells from blood (PBMCs), obtained 6 months after the transplant. CDR3 nucleotides: TGTGCCAGCAGCTTAGTACTCCTAGCGGTGCAGACCCAGTACTTC. Encoded protein: CASSLVLLAVQTQYF.